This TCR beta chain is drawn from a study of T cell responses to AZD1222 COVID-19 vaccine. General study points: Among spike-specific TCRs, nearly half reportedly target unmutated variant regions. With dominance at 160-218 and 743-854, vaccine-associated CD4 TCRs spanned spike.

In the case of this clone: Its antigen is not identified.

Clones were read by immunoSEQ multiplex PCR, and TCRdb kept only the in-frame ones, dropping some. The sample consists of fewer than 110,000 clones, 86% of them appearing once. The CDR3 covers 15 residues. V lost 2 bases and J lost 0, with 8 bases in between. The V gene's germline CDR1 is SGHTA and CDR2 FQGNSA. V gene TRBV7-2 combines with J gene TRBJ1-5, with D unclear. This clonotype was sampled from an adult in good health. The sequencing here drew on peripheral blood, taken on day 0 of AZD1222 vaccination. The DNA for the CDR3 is TGTGCCAGCAGCTTACGAAGGACTAGCAATCAGCCCCAGCATTTT. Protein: CASSLRRTSNQPQHF.